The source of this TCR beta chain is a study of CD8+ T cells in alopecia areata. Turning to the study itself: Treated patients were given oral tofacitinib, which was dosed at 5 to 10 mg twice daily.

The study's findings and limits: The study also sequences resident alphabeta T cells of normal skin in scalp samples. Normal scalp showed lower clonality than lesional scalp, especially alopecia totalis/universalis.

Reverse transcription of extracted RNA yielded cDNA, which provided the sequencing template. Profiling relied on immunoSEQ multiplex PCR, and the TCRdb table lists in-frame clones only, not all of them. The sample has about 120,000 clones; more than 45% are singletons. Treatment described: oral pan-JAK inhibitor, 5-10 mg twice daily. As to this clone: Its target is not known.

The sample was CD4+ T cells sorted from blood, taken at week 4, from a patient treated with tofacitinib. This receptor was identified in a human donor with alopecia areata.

CDR3 amino acids: CASSLTSGSYEQYF. CDR3 DNA sequence: TGCGCCAGCAGCTTAACCAGCGGGTCCTACGAGCAGTACTTC. The chain employs TRBV5-1 and TRBJ2-7; maybe TRBD2 (6 bases). Trimming removed 2 bases from V and 1 base from J, with 10 bases in between. Germline loops: CDR1 SGHRS, CDR2 YFSETQ. The CDR3 spans 14 residues.